This T cell receptor beta chain was recorded in a study of lymphopenia after photon versus proton radiotherapy (dated by TCRdb to about 2019). General notes on the study: The immunological effects of photon versus proton radiation therapy were compared in patients with gastrointestinal tumors who developed high-grade lymphopenia. The cohort included 20 or so patients with gastrointestinal tumors who developed lymphopenia after receiving either photon or proton therapy. The goal of the study was to characterize the differences between the two radiation modalities in how they affect the immune system.

In regard to this clone: Its antigen has not been determined. No qualities accompany the bases; no much larger clone lies one base away.

Points the paper makes about the study in general: The survival association was assessed only in patients who died, and the authors presented better survival with proton therapy as a possibility rather than a demonstrated result. Once the lymphocyte count had reached its nadir, the repertoires of photon-treated patients showed oligoclonal expansion, particularly of CD8+ Temra cells, and this expansion drove the decline in diversity. Across the cohort, an inverse correlation was found between a larger post-nadir drop in TCR diversity and overall survival time among patients who died. Proton-treated patients stayed relatively stable during treatment, while photon-treated patients lost naive T cells and TCR diversity and gained effector/memory populations.

Libraries came from the immunoSEQ multiplex PCR assay. Deep sequencing of rearranged TCR beta loci, alongside multiparametric flow cytometry, was used to profile T cell repertoires. The table comes from immuneACCESS by way of TCRdb, which keeps in-frame sequences with V and J called. Part of the clones is missing from these tables; in studies checked, under half for an unresolved V gene and the rest for unknown reasons. For this sample there are more than 80,000 clones; over 70% appear just once. Approximately 1.3% of the sample rests with the top ten. CDR1 KGHSH and CDR2 LQKENI are derived from the germline V gene. The CDR3 covers 15 residues, taking in both the cysteine and the phenylalanine. Of the read, only the CDR3 DNA is kept; its 45 bases are in frame from base 1. V loses 2 bases, J loses 1 base, and the germline ends lie 11 bases apart.

The sample in question was peripheral blood, obtained from a patient treated with proton-based radiotherapy. The receptor comes from a man in his sixties with pancreatic cancer. Recombination joined TRBV18 with TRBJ1-1; no confident D gene assignment can be made. DNA sequence: TGTGCCAGCTCACCAGTCGACGGGTCGAACACTGAAGCTTTCTTT. Its protein is CASSPVDGSNTEAFF.